The 20 T cell receptor beta chains reported below all come from one sample, sequenced in a study of T cells in Graves' hyperthyroidism and ophthalmopathy (dated by TCRdb to between 2018 and 2021). The protocol used for the library was multiplex PCR. The sequencer was an Illumina HiSeq 2000. Amplification of TCR beta CDR3 regions was carried out from RNA transcripts. The TCR CDR3 was subjected to a first round of RT-PCR using the HTBI primer set and the Qiagen OneStep RT-PCR kit. The public reads were run again by TCRdb, first through fastp at Q25 and then through MiXCR, and only productive beta chains were kept. Here each entry gathers all rows of one CDR3 protein and keeps the most common genes and DNA. The sample has about 360,000 distinct CDR3 sequences on record, roughly 25% of them singletons. Of the sample, roughly 70% falls within the top ten clones. The specimen sequenced was blood. These receptors originate from a man aged 50-60 years with Graves' hyperthyroidism.

This clonotype was picked up many times. The gene calls are TRBV7-3 and TRBJ2-3, with no clear D. CDR3 length: 14 residues. V gave up 5 bases and J gave up 0 bases, with 9 bases separating them. Germline CDR1 reads SGHTA; CDR2 reads FQGTGA. The DNA of the CDR3 is TGTGCCAGCAGCCCAACCTTTAGCACAGATACGCAGTATTTT. It codes for CASSPTFSTDTQYF.

This clonotype was seen repeatedly, ten times or more. The chain links TRBV7-3 to TRBJ2-4; no reliable D call. CDR1 is SGHTA, CDR2 FQGTGA, per germline. This CDR3 is built from 13 residues. Trimming removed 4 bases from V and 0 bases from J, with 4 bases in between. Here the CDR3 reads CASSSLAKNIQYF. Written as DNA, the CDR3 is TGTGCCAGCAGCTCTCTAGCCAAAAACATTCAGTACTTC.

This clonotype has only a few counts. The V and J genes are TRBV7-3 and TRBJ2-6; the D gene is possibly TRBD1 (6 bases). The V end lost 3 bases, the J end lost 1 base, and 13 bases lay between the germline ends. Germline CDR1 SGHTA, CDR2 FQGTGA. The CDR3 has 17 amino acids. CDR3 loop: CASSFGTPRSGANVLTF. CDR3 sequence (DNA): TGTGCCAGCAGCTTCGGGACACCCAGGTCTGGGGCCAACGTCCTGACTTTC.

This chain uses TRBV6-2 or TRBV6-3 with TRBJ2-3, with TRBD2 identical over 13 bases. The CDR3 extends over 17 amino acids. Germline V gene data show CDR1 as MNHEY and CDR2 as SVGEGT. With V trimmed by 2 bases and J by 1 base, 3 bases remained unmatched. In DNA, the CDR3 is TGTGCCAGCAGTTACATAGGACTAGCGGGGGGCACAGATACGCAGTATTTT. Translation: CASSYIGLAGGTDTQYF.

V gene TRBV5-1 combines with J gene TRBJ2-1; D not resolved. V lost 0 bases and J 0 bases, leaving 7 bases between the germline ends. Germline CDR1 and CDR2: SGHRS and YFSETQ. This CDR3 has 15 amino acids. Here the CDR3 reads CASSLVESSYNEQFF. The CDR3 coding sequence is TGCGCCAGCAGCTTGGTGGAGAGCTCCTACAATGAGCAGTTCTTC.

This clonotype showed up just a few times. The V and J genes are TRBV7-3 and TRBJ1-1, with 7 bases fitting TRBD1. This CDR3 spans 14 amino acids. Looked up from germline, CDR1 is SGHTA and CDR2 is FQGTGA. V shed 5 bases, J shed 4 bases, and the junction held 7 bases outside the gene matches. CDR3 region: CASSTGQEGTEAFF. The CDR3 nucleotides are TGTGCCAGCAGCACCGGACAGGAGGGCACTGAAGCTTTCTTT.

There are many counts of this clonotype. The gene calls are TRBV7-2 and TRBJ2-1, with TRBD2 matching over 12 bases. CDR1 is SGHTA and CDR2 is FQGNSA in the germline V gene. The trim removed 4 bases at V and 3 bases at J, leaving 1 base unmatched. The length of the CDR3 is 15 residues. The CDR3 protein is CASSSGLAGYNEQFF. In DNA form, the CDR3 reads TGTGCCAGCAGCTCGGGACTAGCGGGCTACAATGAGCAGTTCTTC.

The chain links TRBV3-1 to TRBJ1-4; D is undetermined. The CDR3 is made up of 14 amino acids. Germline V lookup: CDR1 LGHDT, CDR2 YNNKEL (reference sequence). V gave up 0 bases and J gave up 15 bases, with 17 bases separating them. The CDR3 nucleotides read TGTGCCAGCAGCCAAGACGGGCTGAGGGATGGCGTGTTTTTT. Amino acid sequence: CASSQDGLRDGVFF. Using reference TRBV3-1 and TRBJ1-4 for the parts outside the CDR3, the full variable domain is DTAVSQTPKYLVTQMGNDKSIKCEQNLGHDTMYWYKQDSKKFLKIMFSYNNKELIINETVPNRFSPKSPDKAHLNLHINSLELGDSAVYFCASSQDGLRDGVFFGSGTQLSVL.

V usage is TRBV6-5 and J usage is TRBJ2-4, with D possibly TRBD1 on 6 matching bases. CDR3 length equals 16 residues. Germline V gene sequence: CDR1 MNHEY, CDR2 SVGAGI. V lost 0 bases to trimming and J lost 3 bases, with 12 bases between them. Here the CDR3 reads CASSYSSGDGKNIQYF. In DNA form, the CDR3 reads TGTGCCAGCAGTTACTCCTCAGGGGACGGCAAAAACATTCAGTACTTC.

DNA for the CDR3: TGTGCCACCGGTCGGGGGGCAGCAGGAGATACGCAGTATTTT. Encoded protein: CATGRGAAGDTQYF. This rearrangement joins TRBV6-1 to TRBJ2-3; the D gene is possibly TRBD2 (7 bases). Germline CDR1 and CDR2: MNHNS and SASEGT. V lost 10 bases and J lost 5, with 19 bases in between. The CDR3 runs to 14 residues.

In this sample, this clonotype turned up many times. The rearrangement links TRBV3-1 to TRBJ2-5, with 7 positions matching TRBD2. Trimming cost V 4 bases and J 9 bases; bases outside gene matches: 8. Germline V lookup: CDR1 LGHDT, CDR2 YNNKEL (reference sequence). This CDR3 has 13 amino acids. This CDR3 reads CASSPLTGGAQYF. The DNA for the CDR3 is TGTGCCAGCAGCCCGCTAACGGGGGGAGCCCAGTACTTC.

The chain recombines TRBV7-2 with TRBJ1-2; weak D call: TRBD1 (5 bases). CDR3 length: 16 residues. The germline gives CDR1 SGHTA, CDR2 FQGNSA. Trimming took 0 bases from V and 5 from J, leaving 16 bases between them. DNA for the CDR3: TGTGCCAGCAGCTTAGCGAGAGGGGCACAGACATATGGCTACACCTTC. This translates into CASSLARGAQTYGYTF.

This clonotype came up a few times. This chain connects TRBV7-9 to TRBJ2-1; the match to TRBD2 covers 8 bases. Germline trimming cut 6 bases from V and 0 bases from J; bases unmatched to any gene: 4. This CDR3 has 15 amino acids. The germline CDR1 and CDR2 sequences are SEHNR and FQNEAQ (reference sequence). CDR3 coding DNA: TGTGCCAGCAGTTATAGCGGGGTCTCCTACAATGAGCAGTTCTTC. This encodes CASSYSGVSYNEQFF.

The gene calls are TRBV2 and TRBJ2-3; a weak D match, TRBD2 (5 bases). This CDR3 region has 14 residues. V lost 3 bases to trimming and J lost 6 bases, with 13 bases between them. The germline V gene encodes CDR1 SNHLY and CDR2 FYNNEI. Here the CDR3 DNA reads TGTGCCAGCAGTGAGGTACTGGACTCGGATACGCAGTATTTT. It translates to CASSEVLDSDTQYF.

This clonotype was detected a few times. The chain uses TRBV6-1 and TRBJ1-2; tentatively, D is TRBD1 (6 bases). Germline CDR1 MNHNS, CDR2 SASEGT. The CDR3 consists of 14 residues. V dropped 5 bases and J dropped 2 bases, with 12 bases sitting between them. The CDR3 spells CASSPTDRNYGYTF. The CDR3 region has the DNA TGTGCCAGCAGTCCCACCGACAGGAACTATGGCTACACCTTC.

The chain is built from TRBV9 and TRBJ1-2; 7 bases map to TRBD1. V shed 0 bases, J shed 7 bases, and the junction held 6 bases outside the gene matches. Germline CDR1 and CDR2: SGDLS and YYNGEE. The CDR3 length is 14 residues. As DNA, the CDR3 is TGTGCCAGCAGCGTAGATGTAGGGGGCTCTGGCTACACCTTC. This codes for CASSVDVGGSGYTF.

This clonotype was observed a handful of times. The rearrangement uses TRBV20-1 and TRBJ2-3, with TRBD2 matching over 7 bases. Germline values: CDR1 DFQATT, CDR2 SNEGSKA (reference sequence). J gave up 3 bases and V 1 base, and 10 bases lay outside the gene matches. The CDR3 is 16 amino acids. DNA for the CDR3: TGCAGTGCTAGAGGAGGTTTCGCTAGCGGTACAGATACGCAGTATTTT. Protein product: CSARGGFASGTDTQYF.

The chain carries TRBV4-1 and TRBJ1-5; weak D call: TRBD1 (6 bases). Germline CDR1 is MGHRA and CDR2 is YSYEKL. The CDR3 consists of 16 residues. V was shortened by 3 bases and J by 2 bases, with 14 bases between the two germline ends. CDR3 in amino acids: CASSQGGKIGNQPQHF. For the CDR3, the DNA is TGCGCCAGCAGCCAGGGGGGCAAGATCGGCAATCAGCCCCAGCATTTT.

In this sample, this clonotype turned up many times. The rearrangement joins TRBV20-1 to TRBJ2-7, with TRBD2 matching over 13 bases. The CDR3 has 14 amino acids. With V trimmed by 5 bases and J by 2 bases, 3 bases remained unmatched. The germline CDR1 and CDR2 sequences are DFQATT and SNEGSKA (reference sequence). The CDR3 reads CSASGLAGPYEQYF. The DNA of the CDR3 is TGCAGTGCTTCGGGACTAGCGGGACCCTACGAGCAGTACTTC.

About this clonotype: This could be a read error, since a much larger clone is one nucleotide away. V usage is TRBV28 and J usage is TRBJ2-5; D unresolved. V lost 2 bases to trimming and J lost 6 bases, with 10 bases between them. Germline-derived CDR1 and CDR2 are MDHEN and SYDVKM. This CDR3 is built from 13 residues. The CDR3 sequence is CASSLGVRQTQYF. CDR3 sequence (DNA): TGTGCCAGCAGTTTAGGCGTGAGACAGACCCAGTACTTC. The full variable domain, in which reference TRBV28 and TRBJ2-5 provide the parts outside the CDR3, is DVKVTQSSRYLVKRTGEKVFLECVQDMDHENMFWYRQDPGLGLRLIYFSYDVKMKEKGDIPEGYSVSREKKERFSLILESASTNQTSMYLCASSLGVRQTQYFGPGTRLLVL.